A selection of T cell receptor beta chains follows, all from one sample in a study of shared clonotypes between healthy human individuals. The table came from immunoSEQ multiplex PCR; TCRdb's copy has only in-frame clones and leaves some out. The repertoire holds more than 1,200,000 clones, with approximately 98.5% as singletons. Material: naive CD4+ T cells sorted from blood. These receptors were collected from a young man in good health. Each CDR3 is given with its conserved first and last residue. The D gene is left open where the match is weak. Size values are once, few and many counts, or a class for expanded clones, and some rows have none.

J gene: TRBJ1-5; clone size: .; V gene: TRBV19; D gene: .; CDR3 protein: CASSGQRAQPQHF; CDR3 DNA: TGTGCCAGTAGCGGTCAACGAGCTCAGCCCCAGCATTTT
J gene: TRBJ2-5; clone size: .; V gene: TRBV7-2; D gene: .; CDR3 protein: CASSFATGTETQYF; CDR3 DNA: TGTGCCAGCAGCTTTGCTACCGGGACGGAGACCCAGTACTTC
J gene: TRBJ2-7; clone size: .; V gene: TRBV11-2; D gene: .; CDR3 protein: CASSFLSSYEQYF; CDR3 DNA: TGTGCCAGCAGCTTTCTTAGCTCCTACGAGCAGTACTTC
J gene: TRBJ2-7; clone size: .; V gene: TRBV18; D gene: .; CDR3 protein: CASSPLTPRAGEQYF; CDR3 DNA: TGTGCCAGCTCACCTCTAACTCCCAGGGCTGGCGAGCAGTACTTC
J gene: TRBJ2-7; clone size: .; V gene: TRBV29-1; D gene: .; CDR3 protein: CSAYSPLQGRTGYEQYF; CDR3 DNA: TGCAGCGCCTACTCTCCCTTGCAGGGGAGGACTGGGTACGAGCAGTACTTC
J gene: TRBJ2-1; clone size: .; V gene: TRBV11-2; D gene: .; CDR3 protein: CASRTWAGAYNEQFF; CDR3 DNA: TGTGCCAGCAGAACCTGGGCTGGGGCCTACAATGAGCAGTTCTTC
J gene: TRBJ2-7; clone size: few; V gene: TRBV10-3; D gene: .; CDR3 protein: CAISDVSGVYEQYF; CDR3 DNA: TGTGCCATCAGTGATGTATCCGGAGTATACGAGCAGTACTTC
J gene: TRBJ2-7; clone size: once; V gene: TRBV10-3; D gene: .; CDR3 protein: CATRNPLETRSYEQYF; CDR3 DNA: TGTGCCACCAGGAACCCGTTGGAGACTCGCTCCTACGAGCAGTACTTC
J gene: TRBJ2-7; clone size: .; V gene: TRBV18; D gene: TRBD2; CDR3 protein: CASSPQREGRYEQYF; CDR3 DNA: TGTGCCAGCTCACCCCAGCGGGAGGGCCGGTACGAGCAGTACTTC
J gene: TRBJ2-7; clone size: once; V gene: TRBV5-1; D gene: .; CDR3 protein: CASSLELRSTEQYF; CDR3 DNA: TGCGCCAGCAGCTTGGAACTTCGTTCCACCGAGCAGTACTTC
J gene: TRBJ2-1; clone size: few; V gene: TRBV4-1; D gene: .; CDR3 protein: CASSEEDNEQFF; CDR3 DNA: TGCGCCAGCAGTGAGGAAGACAATGAGCAGTTCTTC
J gene: TRBJ2-5; clone size: .; V gene: TRBV7-2; D gene: .; CDR3 protein: CASSLVAQGRETQYF; CDR3 DNA: TGTGCCAGCAGCTTAGTGGCTCAGGGCCGGGAGACCCAGTACTTC